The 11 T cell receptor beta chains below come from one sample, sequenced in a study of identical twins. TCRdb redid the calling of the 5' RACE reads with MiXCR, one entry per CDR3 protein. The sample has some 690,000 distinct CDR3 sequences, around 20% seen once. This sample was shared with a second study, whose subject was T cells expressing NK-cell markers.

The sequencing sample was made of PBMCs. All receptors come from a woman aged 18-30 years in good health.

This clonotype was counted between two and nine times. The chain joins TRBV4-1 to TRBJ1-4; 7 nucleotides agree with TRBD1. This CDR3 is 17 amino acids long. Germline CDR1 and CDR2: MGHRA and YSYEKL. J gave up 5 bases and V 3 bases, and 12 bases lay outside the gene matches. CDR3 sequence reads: CASSHSPNRGRNEKLFF. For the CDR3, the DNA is TGCGCCAGCAGCCATAGCCCGAACAGGGGTCGAAATGAAAAACTGTTTTTT.

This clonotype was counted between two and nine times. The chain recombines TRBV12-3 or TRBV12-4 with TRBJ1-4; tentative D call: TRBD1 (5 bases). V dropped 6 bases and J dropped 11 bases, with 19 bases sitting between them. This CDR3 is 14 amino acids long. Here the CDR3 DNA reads TGTGCCAGCAGCCAAAGTCCGGGACGGTTTAAACTGTTTTTT. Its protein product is CASSQSPGRFKLFF.

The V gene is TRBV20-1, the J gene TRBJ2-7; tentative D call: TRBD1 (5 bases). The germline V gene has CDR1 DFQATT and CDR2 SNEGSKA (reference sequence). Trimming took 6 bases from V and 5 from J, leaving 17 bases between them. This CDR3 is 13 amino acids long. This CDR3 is CSADKGKSHEQYF. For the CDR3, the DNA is TGCAGTGCAGATAAGGGGAAATCCCACGAGCAGTACTTC.

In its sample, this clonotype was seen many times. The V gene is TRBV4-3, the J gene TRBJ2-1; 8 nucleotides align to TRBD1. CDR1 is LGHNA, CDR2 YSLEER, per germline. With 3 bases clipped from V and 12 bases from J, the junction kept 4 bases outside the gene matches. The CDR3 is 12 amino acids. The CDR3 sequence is CASSQPGTGQFF. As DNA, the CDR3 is TGCGCCAGCAGCCAGCCGGGGACAGGGCAGTTCTTC.

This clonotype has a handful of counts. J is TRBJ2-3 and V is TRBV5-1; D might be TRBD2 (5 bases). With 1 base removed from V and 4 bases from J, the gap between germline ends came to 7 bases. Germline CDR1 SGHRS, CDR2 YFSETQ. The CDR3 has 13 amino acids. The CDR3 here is CASSLRAADTQYF. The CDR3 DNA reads TGCGCCAGCAGCTTGCGAGCGGCAGATACGCAGTATTTT.

This chain's CDR3 is CASSKESGAEGDTQYF. The CDR3 DNA is TGTGCCAGCAGCAAAGAATCAGGGGCGGAGGGAGATACGCAGTATTTT. The chain has TRBV21-1 and TRBJ2-3; TRBD1, the D gene given by the table, was not confirmed from the DNA. TRBV21-1 counts as a pseudogene. The CDR3 totals 16 residues.

The CDR3 DNA reads as TGTGCCAGCAGTGGTCACAGGGGTCCCGGGGAGCTGTTTTTT. Residues: CASSGHRGPGELFF. The chain has TRBV6-1 and TRBJ2-2, with TRBD1 matching over 7 bases. Germline lookup yields CDR1 MNHNS and CDR2 SASEGT. Trimming at V came to 4 bases and at J to 6 bases, leaving 5 bases not matched to a gene. The CDR3 covers 14 residues.

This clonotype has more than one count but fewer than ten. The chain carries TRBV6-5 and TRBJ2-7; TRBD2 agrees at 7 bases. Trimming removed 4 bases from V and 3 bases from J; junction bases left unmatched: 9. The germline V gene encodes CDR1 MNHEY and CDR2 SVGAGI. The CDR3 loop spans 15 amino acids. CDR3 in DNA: TGTGCCAGCAGTTCCTTTGCTGCGGGAGACTACGAGCAGTACTTC. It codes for CASSSFAAGDYEQYF.

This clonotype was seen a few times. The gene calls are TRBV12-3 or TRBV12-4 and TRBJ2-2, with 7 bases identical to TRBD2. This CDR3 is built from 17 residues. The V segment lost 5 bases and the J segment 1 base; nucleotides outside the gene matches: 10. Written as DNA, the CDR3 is TGTGCCAGCAGTCTACGGGTGGCTAGCGGGAACACCGGGGAGCTGTTTTTT. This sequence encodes CASSLRVASGNTGELFF.

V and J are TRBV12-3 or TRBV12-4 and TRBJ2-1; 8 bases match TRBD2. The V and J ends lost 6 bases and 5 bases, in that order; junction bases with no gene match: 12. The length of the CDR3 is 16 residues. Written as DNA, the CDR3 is TGTGCCAGCAGCCGGGAGGGGGGAAAAGATCACAATGAGCAGTTCTTC. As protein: CASSREGGKDHNEQFF.

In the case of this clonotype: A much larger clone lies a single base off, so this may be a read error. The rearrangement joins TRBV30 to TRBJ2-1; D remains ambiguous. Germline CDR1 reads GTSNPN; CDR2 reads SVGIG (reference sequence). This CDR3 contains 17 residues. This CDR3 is CAWSTAGGEVPYNEKFF. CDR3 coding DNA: TGTGCCTGGAGTACGGCAGGCGGCGAAGTACCCTACAATGAGAAGTTCTTC.